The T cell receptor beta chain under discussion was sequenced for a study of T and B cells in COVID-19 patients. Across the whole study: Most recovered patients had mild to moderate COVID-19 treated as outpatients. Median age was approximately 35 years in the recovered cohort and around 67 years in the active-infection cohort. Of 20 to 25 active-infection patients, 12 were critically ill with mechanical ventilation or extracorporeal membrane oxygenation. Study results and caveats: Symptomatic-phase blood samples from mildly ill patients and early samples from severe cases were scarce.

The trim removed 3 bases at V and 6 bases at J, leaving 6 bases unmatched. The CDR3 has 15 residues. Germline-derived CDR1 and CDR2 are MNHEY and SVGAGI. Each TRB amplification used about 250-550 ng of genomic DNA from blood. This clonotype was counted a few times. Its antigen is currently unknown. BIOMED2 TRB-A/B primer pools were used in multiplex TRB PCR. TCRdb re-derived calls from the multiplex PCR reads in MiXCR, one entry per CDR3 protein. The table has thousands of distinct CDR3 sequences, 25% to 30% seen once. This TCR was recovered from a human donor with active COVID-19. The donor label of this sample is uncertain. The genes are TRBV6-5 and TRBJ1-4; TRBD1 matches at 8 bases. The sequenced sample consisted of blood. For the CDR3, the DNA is TGTGCCAGCAGTTATTCCGGGACAGGAGATGAAAAACTGTTTTTT. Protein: CASSYSGTGDEKLFF.